Reported below is one TCR beta chain. Losses at the gene ends were 5 bases for V and 5 bases for J; bases not matched to a gene: 8. Germline loops: CDR1 SGHNT, CDR2 YENEEA. The CDR3 totals 15 residues. Primers: 60 V beta forward and 13 J beta reverse. TCRdb keeps only in-frame clones here, not all; method: immunoSEQ multiplex PCR. Among about 99,000 clones, around 81% were seen once, and the ten largest hold 9.5% to 15%. The data were obtained in a study of glioma-infiltrating T cells after dendritic cell vaccination. Blood PBMC samples: pre-vaccination, two weeks post third vaccination, and at tumor progression.

The source of this sequence is a human donor with glioblastoma. This specimen was blood, taken before dendritic cell vaccination. The genes are TRBV11-3 and TRBJ2-1; 8 bases agree with TRBD2. In nucleotides, the CDR3 is TGTGCCAGCAGCGCCCTTAGCGGGGCGGACAATGAGCAGTTCTTC. Protein product: CASSALSGADNEQFF. Together with reference TRBV11-3 and TRBJ2-1, the CDR3 gives the full variable domain: EAGVVQSPRYKIIEKKQPVAFWCNPISGHNTLYWYLQNLGQGPELLIRYENEEAVDDSQLPKDRFSAERLKGVDSTLKIQPAELGDSAVYLCASSALSGADNEQFFGPGTRLTVL.